This is a list of T cell receptor beta chains from one sample in a study of blood T cell repertoires in COVID-19. Only in-frame clones appear in the TCRdb table, and some are missing; sequencing was by immunoSEQ multiplex PCR. In the table there are approximately 150,000 clones, over 80% of which are singletons. Sequencing was performed on PBMCs or T cells enriched from blood (not recorded which). The receptors were sampled from a man in his 70s who had been exposed to COVID-19. The CDR3 runs from the conserved cysteine through the conserved F or W. D genes are given only for firm matches. Clone size is given for some rows only: seen once, a few or many times, or a class if the clone is expanded.

abundance	j_gene	d_gene	v_gene	CDR3nt	CDR3aa
-	TRBJ1-5	-	TRBV6-5	TGTGCCAGCAGTCAAAATCGGGGTAATCAGCCCCAGCATTTT	CASSQNRGNQPQHF
few	TRBJ1-2	TRBD1	TRBV6-5	TGTGCCAGCAGGACGACAGGGAACTATGGCTACACCTTC	CASRTTGNYGYTF
-	TRBJ1-2	TRBD1	TRBV6-5	TGTGCCAGCGGGGGACAGGGGACTAACTATGGCTACACCTTC	CASGGQGTNYGYTF
-	TRBJ2-1	TRBD1	TRBV7-6	TGTGCCAGCAGTCGACAGGGGAATGAGCAGTTCTTC	CASSRQGNEQFF
few	TRBJ2-2	TRBD2	TRBV7-2	TGTGCCAGCAGCTTGGGGGGACTAGCGGGATCCGGGGAGCTGTTTTTT	CASSLGGLAGSGELFF
-	TRBJ2-5	-	TRBV9	TGTGCCAGCAGCGTAGCTCCGGGGGGCCGGGAGACCCAGTACTTC	CASSVAPGGRETQYF
once	TRBJ2-3	TRBD2	TRBV27	TGTGCCAGCAGTTCCCTATTAGGTAGCGGGGGGGTTATAGATACGCAGTATTTT	CASSSLLGSGGVIDTQYF
once	TRBJ1-2	-	TRBV6-5	TGTGCCAGCAGCCCCGACAGATACTATGGCTACACCTTC	CASSPDRYYGYTF
-	TRBJ1-1	TRBD1	TRBV10-2	TGCGCCAGCTCCAGGGGGGACACTGAAGCTTTCTTT	CASSRGDTEAFF
once	TRBJ2-1	TRBD2	TRBV6-1	TGTGCCAGCAGAGAAGCGGGAGTAGGATCCTACAATGAGCAGTTCTTC	CASREAGVGSYNEQFF
once	TRBJ2-7	-	TRBV29-1	TGCAGCGTGGAAGGGGCAGGATCCCTCTACGAGCAGTACTTC	CSVEGAGSLYEQYF
-	TRBJ1-2	TRBD1	TRBV9	TGTGCCAGCAGCGTAGGAGGGGGCAATCGGGGCTACACCTTC	CASSVGGGNRGYTF
-	TRBJ2-2	-	TRBV4-1	TGCGCCAGCAGCGAGTGGGGGCAGAACACCGGGGAGCTGTTTTTT	CASSEWGQNTGELFF
few	TRBJ1-4	TRBD1	TRBV4-1	TGCGCCAGCAGCGCCGGGACAGCAAATGAAAAACTGTTTTTT	CASSAGTANEKLFF
-	TRBJ2-4	TRBD1	TRBV5-1	TGCGCCAGCAGCCCCGGGACAGGGTCACTAAACATTCAGTACTTC	CASSPGTGSLNIQYF
-	TRBJ2-5	-	TRBV5-1	TGCGCCAGCAGCACCACGACAGCCCAAGAGACCCAGTACTTC	CASSTTTAQETQYF
-	TRBJ1-3	-	TRBV9	TGTGCCAGCAGCGTAGGACCAGGGGCGGGAAACACCATATATTTT	CASSVGPGAGNTIYF
-	TRBJ1-4	TRBD1	TRBV28	TGTGCCAGCAGAGAAGCTCAGGGGGCAACTAATGAAAAACTGTTTTTT	CASREAQGATNEKLFF
-	TRBJ2-3	TRBD2	TRBV7-2	TGTGCCAGCAGCCTAGGCACGGGACTAGCGACAGATACGCAGTATTTT	CASSLGTGLATDTQYF
-	TRBJ1-5	-	TRBV7-2	TGTGCCAGCAGCTTAGAGAGGGATCAGCCCCAGCATTTT	CASSLERDQPQHF
once	TRBJ2-3	TRBD2	TRBV9	TGTGCCAGCAGCGTCGGGGCGGGGGTATTAACAGATACGCAGTATTTT	CASSVGAGVLTDTQYF
-	TRBJ1-1	-	TRBV6-2/TRBV6-3	TGTGCCAGCAGTTACGCGTCTTGGGGCAGAAAAAACACTGAAGCTTTCTTT	CASSYASWGRKNTEAFF
-	TRBJ2-2	TRBD1	TRBV6-5	TGTGCCAGCAGCGCGACAGGGTATGACGGGGAGCTGTTTTTT	CASSATGYDGELFF
few	TRBJ1-2	-	TRBV24-1	TGTGCCACCAGTGAGGGCCGACCCTATGGCTACACCTTC	CATSEGRPYGYTF
-	TRBJ1-1	-	TRBV29-1	TGCAGCGTGGCAGGGGAACCGAACACTGAAGCTTTCTTT	CSVAGEPNTEAFF
-	TRBJ1-1	-	TRBV28	TGTGCCAGCAGTTTACCGCAGGGGTTTGAAGCTTTCTTT	CASSLPQGFEAFF
-	TRBJ2-7	TRBD2	TRBV27	TGTGCCAGCAGTCCTAGCGGGGCATTATACGAGCAGTACTTC	CASSPSGALYEQYF
-	TRBJ1-1	-	TRBV12-3/TRBV12-4	TGTGCCAGCAGTAGGGGCCGAGGAGAGTCGGCTTTCTTT	CASSRGRGESAFF
-	TRBJ2-7	TRBD2	TRBV12-5	TGTGCTAGTGGTCCACTAGCGGGGGGTCACCACGAGCAGTACTTC	CASGPLAGGHHEQYF
-	TRBJ1-5	-	TRBV4-1	TGCGCCAGCAGCCACTCACCAGACAGGTCCAATCAGCCCCAGCATTTT	CASSHSPDRSNQPQHF
-	TRBJ2-5	TRBD1	TRBV15	TGTGCCACCAGCAGAGATGGTTTCGGGGTAAGACAGGGCCAGACCCAGTACTTC	CATSRDGFGVRQGQTQYF
-	TRBJ2-1	-	TRBV6-5	TGTGCCAGCAGTTACTCAGGAACAGGGGGGGACAATGAGCAGTTCTTC	CASSYSGTGGDNEQFF
-	TRBJ1-1	-	TRBV6-5	TGTGCCAGCAGCCGACAAAAGGCCAGCGAAGCTTTCTTT	CASSRQKASEAFF